This passage covers 5 T cell receptor beta chains from one sample sequenced in a study of T cell repertoires in ileal Crohn's disease. Sequenced by immunoSEQ multiplex PCR; TCRdb stores in-frame clones only, minus some. The sample includes around 14,000 clones, less than 85% seen only once; the top ten take 4.2%. Sequenced input: ileal tissue. Receptor source: an adult with Crohn's disease.

V is TRBV4-1 and J is TRBJ2-1; 8 bases fit TRBD2. Trimming at V came to 4 bases and at J to 8 bases, leaving 13 bases not matched to a gene. The CDR3 runs to 16 residues. Germline V CDR1 and CDR2: MGHRA, YSYEKL. The CDR3: CASSRLLAGGTHEQFF. The CDR3 DNA follows: TGCGCCAGCAGCCGGCTACTTGCGGGGGGTACCCATGAGCAGTTCTTC.

This clone was recorded only once. The chain uses TRBV5-4 and TRBJ1-1; no clear D gene. Germline lookup yields CDR1 SGHNT and CDR2 YYREEE (reference sequence). V was clipped by 1 base and J by 1 base, with 5 bases between them. The CDR3 length is 13 residues. DNA of the CDR3: TGTGCCAGCAGCTTGCCTAGGAACACTGAAGCTTTCTTT. It is translated as CASSLPRNTEAFF.

This chain connects TRBV7-8 to TRBJ1-3, with D possibly TRBD1 on 5 matching bases. The length of the CDR3 is 14 residues. Germline CDR1 and CDR2: SGHVS and FQNEAQ. The V end lost 5 bases, the J end lost 2 bases, and 10 bases lay between the germline ends. The CDR3 is CASSTPGAGNTIYF. The CDR3 coding sequence is TGTGCCAGCAGCACACCGGGGGCTGGAAACACCATATATTTT.

V is TRBV5-5 and J is TRBJ1-1, with D tentatively TRBD1 (5 bases). Trimming cost V 2 bases and J 8 bases, with 13 bases left between them. This CDR3 comprises 13 residues. Germline CDR1 and CDR2: SGHKS and YYEKEE (reference sequence). CDR3 sequence reads: CASSFGGALEAFF. The CDR3 DNA follows: TGTGCCAGCAGCTTCGGCGGGGCCTTAGAAGCTTTCTTT.

This chain joins TRBV11-3 and TRBJ1-4, with D uncertain. Trimming removed 5 bases from V and 1 base from J, with 11 bases in between. This CDR3 contains 15 residues. In germline, CDR1 is SGHNT, CDR2 YENEEA. The CDR3: CASSRSSGTNEKLFF. The CDR3 nucleotides read TGTGCCAGCAGCCGGAGCTCCGGAACTAATGAAAAACTGTTTTTT. The entire variable domain, with the rest obtained from reference TRBV11-3 and TRBJ1-4, is as follows: EAGVVQSPRYKIIEKKQPVAFWCNPISGHNTLYWYLQNLGQGPELLIRYENEEAVDDSQLPKDRFSAERLKGVDSTLKIQPAELGDSAVYLCASSRSSGTNEKLFFGSGTQLSVL.